The entry below describes one T cell receptor beta chain. This specimen comes from a study of blood T cell repertoires in COVID-19. Profiling relied on immunoSEQ multiplex PCR, and the TCRdb table lists in-frame clones only, not all of them. The sample has about 110,000 clones; around 85% are singletons. This CDR3 comprises 17 residues. Per the germline V gene, CDR1 is SGHVS and CDR2 is FQNEAQ. V was clipped by 2 bases and J by 0 bases, with 14 bases between them. The genes are TRBV7-8 and TRBJ1-5, with D unresolved. This receptor was obtained from a woman aged 55-69 years with COVID-19, enrolled during active disease. The sequencing input was peripheral blood. The CDR3 is CASSLSLSGDSNQPQHF. DNA for the CDR3: TGTGCCAGCAGCTTAAGCCTCTCCGGGGATAGCAATCAGCCCCAGCATTTT.